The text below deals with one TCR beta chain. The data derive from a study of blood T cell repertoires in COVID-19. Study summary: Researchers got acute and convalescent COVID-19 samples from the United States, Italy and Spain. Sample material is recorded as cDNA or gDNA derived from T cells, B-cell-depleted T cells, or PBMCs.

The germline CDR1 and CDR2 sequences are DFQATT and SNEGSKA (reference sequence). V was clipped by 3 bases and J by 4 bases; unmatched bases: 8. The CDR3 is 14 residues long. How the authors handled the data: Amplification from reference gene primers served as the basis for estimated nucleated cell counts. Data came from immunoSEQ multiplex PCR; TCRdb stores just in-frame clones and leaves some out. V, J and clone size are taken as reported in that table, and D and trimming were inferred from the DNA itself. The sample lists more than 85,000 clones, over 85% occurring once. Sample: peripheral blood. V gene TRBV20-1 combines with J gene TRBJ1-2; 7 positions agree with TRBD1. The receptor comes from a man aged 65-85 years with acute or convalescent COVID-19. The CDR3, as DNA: TGCAGTGCTAGTCAGGGGGGAAGTGTCTATGGCTACACCTTC. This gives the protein CSASQGGSVYGYTF.